Listed below are T cell receptor beta chains from one sample, sequenced in a study of cytomegalovirus exposure and HLA in healthy donors. Produced via immunoSEQ multiplex PCR; TCRdb's table is partial and in-frame only. The data contain around 110,000 clones, 65% to 90% of them singletons. The sample taken for sequencing was PBMCs. The origin of the receptors is a woman in her twenties or thirties in good health and CMV-seronegative. Both conserved end residues are part of each CDR3. Each record gives: D gene, clone size, V gene, J gene, CDR3 protein, CDR3 DNA. The D gene is left open where the match is weak. Expanded clones get a size class; other rows say once, few or many, or leave the size out.

d_gene: NA; abundance: NA; v_gene: TRBV18; j_gene: TRBJ2-7; CDR3aa: CASSPASVYEQYF; CDR3nt: TGTGCCAGCTCACCGGCTAGCGTCTACGAGCAGTACTTC
d_gene: NA; abundance: NA; v_gene: TRBV7-2; j_gene: TRBJ1-1; CDR3aa: CASRDSASKNTEAFF; CDR3nt: TGTGCCAGCAGGGACTCAGCGAGTAAGAACACTGAAGCTTTCTTT
d_gene: TRBD2; abundance: NA; v_gene: TRBV9; j_gene: TRBJ2-7; CDR3aa: CASSVEGGGGPVREQYF; CDR3nt: TGTGCCAGCAGCGTAGAAGGTGGGGGAGGGCCAGTCCGCGAGCAGTACTTC
d_gene: NA; abundance: NA; v_gene: TRBV28; j_gene: TRBJ2-1; CDR3aa: CASSFSPRGYNEQFF; CDR3nt: TGTGCCAGCAGTTTCTCTCCTCGGGGGTACAATGAGCAGTTCTTC
d_gene: NA; abundance: NA; v_gene: TRBV7-9; j_gene: TRBJ2-5; CDR3aa: CASSSSMRQYQETQYF; CDR3nt: TGTGCCAGCAGCTCCAGTATGCGGCAATACCAAGAGACCCAGTACTTC
d_gene: TRBD2; abundance: NA; v_gene: TRBV7-9; j_gene: TRBJ2-7; CDR3aa: CASTPGLGGPYEQYF; CDR3nt: TGTGCCAGCACCCCAGGCCTGGGAGGGCCCTACGAGCAGTACTTC
d_gene: NA; abundance: NA; v_gene: TRBV28; j_gene: TRBJ2-7; CDR3aa: CASSLFAGERLEQYF; CDR3nt: TGTGCCAGCAGTTTATTCGCCGGGGAACGGCTCGAGCAGTACTTC
d_gene: TRBD2; abundance: few; v_gene: TRBV10-1; j_gene: TRBJ2-1; CDR3aa: CASSAGLANYNEQFF; CDR3nt: TGCGCCAGCAGTGCCGGACTAGCGAATTACAATGAGCAGTTCTTC
d_gene: TRBD2; abundance: once; v_gene: TRBV19; j_gene: TRBJ2-7; CDR3aa: CASSLGTSGSYEQYF; CDR3nt: TGTGCCAGTAGCCTAGGGACTAGCGGGAGCTACGAGCAGTACTTC
d_gene: NA; abundance: NA; v_gene: TRBV28; j_gene: TRBJ2-2; CDR3aa: CASSLSGELFF; CDR3nt: TGTGCCAGCAGTTTATCCGGGGAGCTGTTTTTC
d_gene: TRBD1; abundance: NA; v_gene: TRBV2; j_gene: TRBJ2-5; CDR3aa: CASIGGVRTGTETQYF; CDR3nt: TGTGCCAGCATCGGAGGAGTGCGGACAGGCACAGAGACCCAGTACTTC
d_gene: TRBD1; abundance: NA; v_gene: TRBV6-6; j_gene: TRBJ2-7; CDR3aa: CASSPSTGGGTEQYF; CDR3nt: TGTGCCAGCAGCCCCTCGACAGGGGGCGGCACCGAGCAGTACTTC
d_gene: NA; abundance: NA; v_gene: TRBV2; j_gene: TRBJ2-7; CDR3aa: CASSEVITNEQYF; CDR3nt: TGTGCCAGCAGTGAGGTCATTACTAACGAGCAGTACTTC
d_gene: NA; abundance: few; v_gene: TRBV5-6; j_gene: TRBJ2-7; CDR3aa: CASSQTWGAESYEQYF; CDR3nt: TGTGCCAGCAGCCAAACATGGGGAGCGGAGTCCTACGAGCAGTACTTC
d_gene: TRBD1; abundance: few; v_gene: TRBV5-6; j_gene: TRBJ1-1; CDR3aa: CASSYGTQGGEAFF; CDR3nt: TGTGCCAGCAGCTACGGAACCCAGGGGGGAGAAGCTTTCTTT
d_gene: NA; abundance: NA; v_gene: TRBV6-5; j_gene: TRBJ2-7; CDR3aa: CASARGRGSYEQYF; CDR3nt: TGTGCCAGCGCACGGGGGAGAGGGTCCTACGAGCAGTACTTC
d_gene: NA; abundance: once; v_gene: TRBV5-4; j_gene: TRBJ2-5; CDR3aa: CASSLVTTQETQYF; CDR3nt: TGTGCCAGCAGCTTGGTTACAACCCAAGAGACCCAGTACTTC
d_gene: TRBD1; abundance: NA; v_gene: TRBV6-1; j_gene: TRBJ1-1; CDR3aa: CASREYAWQGQKQAFF; CDR3nt: TGTGCCAGCAGAGAATACGCCTGGCAGGGACAGAAGCAAGCTTTCTTT
d_gene: TRBD1; abundance: NA; v_gene: TRBV30; j_gene: TRBJ2-7; CDR3aa: CAWSRPRTGVHEQYF; CDR3nt: TGTGCCTGGAGTCGTCCCCGGACAGGGGTCCACGAGCAGTACTTC
d_gene: TRBD2; abundance: few; v_gene: TRBV7-9; j_gene: TRBJ2-3; CDR3aa: CSSSLGASGVTDTQYF; CDR3nt: TGTTCCAGCAGCTTAGGGGCTAGCGGAGTCACAGATACGCAGTATTTT
d_gene: TRBD1; abundance: NA; v_gene: TRBV19; j_gene: TRBJ2-3; CDR3aa: CASSDRGSTDTQYF; CDR3nt: TGTGCCAGTAGCGACAGGGGGAGCACAGATACGCAGTATTTT
d_gene: TRBD1; abundance: NA; v_gene: TRBV2; j_gene: TRBJ2-3; CDR3aa: CATKRTGSLNTQYF; CDR3nt: TGTGCCACCAAAAGGACAGGGTCTCTGAATACGCAGTATTTT
d_gene: TRBD2; abundance: NA; v_gene: TRBV2; j_gene: TRBJ2-3; CDR3aa: CATRVESGGPRTQYF; CDR3nt: TGTGCCACCCGGGTTGAATCGGGAGGGCCGAGGACGCAGTATTTT
d_gene: NA; abundance: NA; v_gene: TRBV10-1; j_gene: TRBJ2-7; CDR3aa: CASSETATYEQYF; CDR3nt: TGCGCCAGCAGTGAAACAGCTACCTACGAGCAGTACTTC
d_gene: NA; abundance: NA; v_gene: TRBV7-2; j_gene: TRBJ1-3; CDR3aa: CASSGHGSGNTIYF; CDR3nt: TGTGCCAGCAGTGGACACGGCTCTGGAAACACCATATATTTT
d_gene: TRBD1; abundance: NA; v_gene: TRBV5-1; j_gene: TRBJ2-7; CDR3aa: CASSLGQGREQYF; CDR3nt: TGTGCCAGCAGCCTGGGACAGGGGAGGGAGCAGTACTTC
d_gene: TRBD2; abundance: NA; v_gene: TRBV28; j_gene: TRBJ2-7; CDR3aa: CASLRYLAGGYEQYF; CDR3nt: TGTGCCAGCCTGAGGTACCTAGCGGGAGGATACGAGCAGTACTTC
d_gene: TRBD2; abundance: NA; v_gene: TRBV27; j_gene: TRBJ2-1; CDR3aa: CASTLSASGSLNEQFF; CDR3nt: TGTGCCAGCACCCTCTCGGCTAGCGGGAGTTTGAATGAGCAGTTCTTC
d_gene: NA; abundance: NA; v_gene: TRBV12-5; j_gene: TRBJ2-1; CDR3aa: CASGFLQGSSYNEQFF; CDR3nt: TGTGCTAGTGGTTTCCTACAGGGCAGCTCCTACAATGAGCAGTTCTTC
d_gene: TRBD1; abundance: NA; v_gene: TRBV19; j_gene: TRBJ1-4; CDR3aa: CASSMNPGTVGEKLFF; CDR3nt: TGTGCCAGTAGTATGAACCCCGGGACAGTCGGTGAAAAACTGTTTTTT